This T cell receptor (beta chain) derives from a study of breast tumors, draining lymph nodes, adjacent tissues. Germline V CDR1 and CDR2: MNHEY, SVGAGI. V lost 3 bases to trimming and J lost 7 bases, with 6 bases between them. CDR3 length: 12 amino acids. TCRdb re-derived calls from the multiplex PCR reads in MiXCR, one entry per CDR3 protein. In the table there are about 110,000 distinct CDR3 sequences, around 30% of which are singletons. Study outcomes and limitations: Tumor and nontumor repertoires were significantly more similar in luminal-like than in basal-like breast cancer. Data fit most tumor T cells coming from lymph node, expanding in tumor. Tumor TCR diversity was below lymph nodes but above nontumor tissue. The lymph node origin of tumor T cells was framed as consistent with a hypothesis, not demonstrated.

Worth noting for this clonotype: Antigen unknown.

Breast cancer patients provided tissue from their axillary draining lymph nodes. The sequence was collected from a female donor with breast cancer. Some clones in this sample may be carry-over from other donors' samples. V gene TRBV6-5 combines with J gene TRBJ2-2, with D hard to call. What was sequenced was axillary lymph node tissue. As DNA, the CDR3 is TGTGCCAGCAGTTATACAATCGGGGAGCTGTTTTTT. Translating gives CASSYTIGELFF.